This TCR beta chain comes out of a study of early T cells in non-severe SARS-CoV-2 infection. Unique molecular identifier tags were affixed to discrete cDNA molecules. TCRdb re-analysed the 5' RACE reads in MiXCR, keeping a single row per CDR3 protein. The sample consists of more than 65,000 distinct CDR3 sequences, around 13% of them appearing once. V was shortened by 2 bases and J by 4 bases, with 12 bases between the two germline ends. Germline CDR1 reads DFQATT; CDR2 reads SNEGSKA (reference sequence). The CDR3 is made up of 14 amino acids. This clonotype came up many times. The rearrangement links TRBV20-1 to TRBJ1-5; D gene ambiguous. The specimen sequenced was whole blood. The clonotype comes from an adult who was a healthcare worker with PCR-confirmed SARS-CoV-2 infection or an uninfected control (not recorded which). Written as DNA, the CDR3 is TGCAGTGCTAGACCGGGGTCAACTAATCAGCCCCAGCATTTT. It yields the protein CSARPGSTNQPQHF.